The rows below give T cell receptor beta chains drawn from one sample of a study of blood T cell repertoires in COVID-19. Sequenced by immunoSEQ multiplex PCR; TCRdb stores in-frame clones only, minus some. Of around 100,000 clones listed, about nine tenths are singletons. Sequencing was performed on peripheral blood. The source of these receptors is a woman of 80 years or more with acute or convalescent COVID-19. The CDR3 runs from the conserved cysteine through the conserved F or W. The order of the fields is J gene, V gene, D gene, clone size, CDR3 DNA, CDR3 protein. The D gene is left open where the match is weak. Part of the rows lack a size; the others show once, few, many or a class for expanded clones.

j_gene: TRBJ1-5
v_gene: TRBV12-5
d_gene: -
abundance: -
CDR3nt: TGTGCTAGTGGTGCCCCGTGGGGCCGTCAGCCCCAGCATTTT
CDR3aa: CASGAPWGRQPQHF

j_gene: TRBJ1-1
v_gene: TRBV19
d_gene: TRBD1
abundance: once
CDR3nt: TGTGCCAGTAGTTCCCGACAGGGAGGCACTGAAGCTTTCTTT
CDR3aa: CASSSRQGGTEAFF

j_gene: TRBJ2-7
v_gene: TRBV29-1
d_gene: -
abundance: -
CDR3nt: TGCAGCGCCATGACAGACCCGAGCTCCTACGAGCAGTACTTC
CDR3aa: CSAMTDPSSYEQYF

j_gene: TRBJ2-1
v_gene: TRBV5-1
d_gene: TRBD1
abundance: -
CDR3nt: TGCGCCAGCACAGTAACAGGGGGCTTTTACAATGAGCAGTTCTTC
CDR3aa: CASTVTGGFYNEQFF

j_gene: TRBJ2-1
v_gene: TRBV7-2
d_gene: TRBD2
abundance: once
CDR3nt: TGTGCCAGCAGCTTAGGCGGCGGGGGGGCCAACAATGAGCAGTTCTTC
CDR3aa: CASSLGGGGANNEQFF

j_gene: TRBJ1-4
v_gene: TRBV3-1/TRBV3-2
d_gene: TRBD1
abundance: -
CDR3nt: TGTGCCAGCAGCCCGGACAGGGGTACGGAAAAACTGTTTTTT
CDR3aa: CASSPDRGTEKLFF

j_gene: TRBJ2-5
v_gene: TRBV10-3
d_gene: -
abundance: -
CDR3nt: TGTGCCATCAGTGACACAGGGTTCGTAGCAGAGACCCAGTACTTC
CDR3aa: CAISDTGFVAETQYF

j_gene: TRBJ2-1
v_gene: TRBV6-2/TRBV6-3
d_gene: TRBD1
abundance: -
CDR3nt: TGTGCCAGCAGTTACCGGGACAGGGAGCAGTTCTTC
CDR3aa: CASSYRDREQFF

j_gene: TRBJ2-5
v_gene: TRBV19
d_gene: TRBD2
abundance: few
CDR3nt: TGTGCCAGTAGTAAGGGACTAAATGAACAAGAGACCCAGTACTTC
CDR3aa: CASSKGLNEQETQYF

j_gene: TRBJ2-7
v_gene: TRBV5-4
d_gene: -
abundance: -
CDR3nt: TGTGCCAGCAGCCCGGTAGATAGTAACTACGAGCAGTACTTC
CDR3aa: CASSPVDSNYEQYF

j_gene: TRBJ2-1
v_gene: TRBV30
d_gene: -
abundance: -
CDR3nt: TGTGCCTGGATCTCCCGCGAGGGATCATACAATGAGCAGTTCTTC
CDR3aa: CAWISREGSYNEQFF

j_gene: TRBJ1-1
v_gene: TRBV7-9
d_gene: TRBD1
abundance: -
CDR3nt: TGTGCCAGCAGCCCGCCGGGACAGCAACGGGGGACTGAAGCTTTCTTT
CDR3aa: CASSPPGQQRGTEAFF

j_gene: TRBJ2-7
v_gene: TRBV15
d_gene: -
abundance: few
CDR3nt: TGTGCCACCAGCTCCAGTTGGCGGGGACTGGGTGAGCAGTACTTC
CDR3aa: CATSSSWRGLGEQYF

j_gene: TRBJ2-1
v_gene: TRBV6-5
d_gene: TRBD2
abundance: -
CDR3nt: TGTGCCAGCACCCTGACTAGCGGGGAATACAATGAGCAGTTCTTC
CDR3aa: CASTLTSGEYNEQFF

j_gene: TRBJ1-2
v_gene: TRBV19
d_gene: TRBD1
abundance: -
CDR3nt: TGTGCCAGTAGTACCCCGGGACAGGGGGATGGCTACACCTTC
CDR3aa: CASSTPGQGDGYTF

j_gene: TRBJ2-1
v_gene: TRBV3-1/TRBV3-2
d_gene: TRBD2
abundance: -
CDR3nt: TGTGCCAGCAGTCAAATCCCCACTAGCGAAAAGCACAATGAGCAGTTCTTC
CDR3aa: CASSQIPTSEKHNEQFF

j_gene: TRBJ2-2
v_gene: TRBV13
d_gene: TRBD1
abundance: -
CDR3nt: TGTGCCAGCAGCTTACGGATGGACAGGGGAAGGACCGGGGAGCTGTTTTTT
CDR3aa: CASSLRMDRGRTGELFF

j_gene: TRBJ2-1
v_gene: TRBV9
d_gene: -
abundance: few
CDR3nt: TGTGCCAGCAGCCTAGCCGCCGGGGAGTACAATGAGCAGTTCTTC
CDR3aa: CASSLAAGEYNEQFF

j_gene: TRBJ2-3
v_gene: TRBV9
d_gene: -
abundance: -
CDR3nt: TGTGCCAGCAGCGTTAGTTGGGCTGCAGATACGCAGTATTTT
CDR3aa: CASSVSWAADTQYF

j_gene: TRBJ1-2
v_gene: TRBV5-5
d_gene: TRBD1
abundance: -
CDR3nt: TGTGCCAGCAGCCATACCGGGACAGACTATGGCTACACCTTC
CDR3aa: CASSHTGTDYGYTF

j_gene: TRBJ1-1
v_gene: TRBV7-8
d_gene: -
abundance: -
CDR3nt: TGTGCCAGCAGTCCAGCGGGGAGTGAAGCTTTCTTT
CDR3aa: CASSPAGSEAFF

j_gene: TRBJ2-1
v_gene: TRBV19
d_gene: TRBD2
abundance: -
CDR3nt: TGTGCCAGTAGTATCCGACTAGCGGGTGAGCAGTTCTTC
CDR3aa: CASSIRLAGEQFF

j_gene: TRBJ2-1
v_gene: TRBV7-2
d_gene: TRBD2
abundance: -
CDR3nt: TGTGCCAGCAGCTTAGCCCATCTAGCGGGGGGGCTCAATGAGCAGTTCTTC
CDR3aa: CASSLAHLAGGLNEQFF

j_gene: TRBJ1-5
v_gene: TRBV6-5
d_gene: TRBD1
abundance: -
CDR3nt: TGTGCCAGCAGTAGGTATGGACAGGGGTCACAGCCCCAGCATTTT
CDR3aa: CASSRYGQGSQPQHF

j_gene: TRBJ2-5
v_gene: TRBV12-3/TRBV12-4
d_gene: TRBD2
abundance: -
CDR3nt: TGTGCCAGCAGTTTAATGGGAGGGGAGACCCAGTACTTC
CDR3aa: CASSLMGGETQYF

j_gene: TRBJ1-1
v_gene: TRBV7-9
d_gene: TRBD1
abundance: -
CDR3nt: TGTGCCAGCAGCTTTCTCGGGACAGGGGACACTGAAGCTTTCTTT
CDR3aa: CASSFLGTGDTEAFF

j_gene: TRBJ2-5
v_gene: TRBV2
d_gene: TRBD1
abundance: -
CDR3nt: TGTGCCAGCACCACGGACAGGGCAGAGACCCAGTACTTC
CDR3aa: CASTTDRAETQYF

j_gene: TRBJ1-2
v_gene: TRBV5-1
d_gene: TRBD1
abundance: -
CDR3nt: TGCGCCAGCAGCTTGGGAGACAGGGATAATCGTGGCTACACCTTC
CDR3aa: CASSLGDRDNRGYTF

j_gene: TRBJ1-2
v_gene: TRBV18
d_gene: -
abundance: -
CDR3nt: TGTGCCAGCTCTGGTGGCAGGGAGGATGGCTACACCTTC
CDR3aa: CASSGGREDGYTF

j_gene: TRBJ1-1
v_gene: TRBV19
d_gene: -
abundance: -
CDR3nt: TGTGCCAGTAGTATAGACAGGGCCACTGAAGCTTTCTTT
CDR3aa: CASSIDRATEAFF

j_gene: TRBJ2-1
v_gene: TRBV19
d_gene: TRBD1
abundance: -
CDR3nt: TGTGCCACCGTCCCAGACAGGGGGCGCAATGAGCAGTTCTTC
CDR3aa: CATVPDRGRNEQFF

j_gene: TRBJ2-1
v_gene: TRBV5-8
d_gene: TRBD2
abundance: -
CDR3nt: TGTGCCAGCAGCTTGACCGGGGGGAGGTACAATGAGCAGTTCTTC
CDR3aa: CASSLTGGRYNEQFF

j_gene: TRBJ2-3
v_gene: TRBV7-6
d_gene: TRBD1
abundance: -
CDR3nt: TGTGCCAGCAGCACGGGGACAGACAGCACAGATACGCAGTATTTT
CDR3aa: CASSTGTDSTDTQYF

j_gene: TRBJ2-1
v_gene: TRBV12-3/TRBV12-4
d_gene: -
abundance: -
CDR3nt: TGTGCCAGCAGTATACCGGGATCGGAGCAGTTCTTC
CDR3aa: CASSIPGSEQFF

j_gene: TRBJ2-5
v_gene: TRBV21-1
d_gene: -
abundance: few
CDR3nt: TGTGCCAGCAGCAAGGGAGCGAGGGAGGTCCAAGAGACCCAGTACTTC
CDR3aa: CASSKGAREVQETQYF

j_gene: TRBJ2-5
v_gene: TRBV29-1
d_gene: -
abundance: -
CDR3nt: TGCAGCGTTTCCGGGTACCAAGAGACCCAGTACTTC
CDR3aa: CSVSGYQETQYF

j_gene: TRBJ2-3
v_gene: TRBV15
d_gene: TRBD2
abundance: -
CDR3nt: TGTGCCACCAGCAGGGCTAGCGGGGGGGCCGGCGATACGCAGTATTTT
CDR3aa: CATSRASGGAGDTQYF

j_gene: TRBJ2-7
v_gene: TRBV19
d_gene: -
abundance: -
CDR3nt: TGTGCCAGTAGTCTAAAGGGCCAGGGGAGAAACGAGCAGTACTTC
CDR3aa: CASSLKGQGRNEQYF

j_gene: TRBJ2-5
v_gene: TRBV7-2
d_gene: TRBD2
abundance: -
CDR3nt: TGTGCCAGCAGCCCCTTAGCGGGGTTGGCCGCGGAGACCCAGTACTTC
CDR3aa: CASSPLAGLAAETQYF

j_gene: TRBJ1-3
v_gene: TRBV6-5
d_gene: TRBD1
abundance: -
CDR3nt: TGTGCCAGCAGCGACAGGGGGATTCGGAACACCATATATTTT
CDR3aa: CASSDRGIRNTIYF

j_gene: TRBJ2-2
v_gene: TRBV6-2/TRBV6-3
d_gene: -
abundance: -
CDR3nt: TGTGCCAGCAGTACCCGGGACTGGTCGAACACCGGGGAGCTGTTTTTT
CDR3aa: CASSTRDWSNTGELFF

j_gene: TRBJ1-1
v_gene: TRBV5-6
d_gene: TRBD1
abundance: -
CDR3nt: TGTGCCAGCAGCTTGGTAGGACAGGGGAACACTGAAGCTTTCTTT
CDR3aa: CASSLVGQGNTEAFF

j_gene: TRBJ1-2
v_gene: TRBV29-1
d_gene: -
abundance: -
CDR3nt: TGCAGCGCCACGGAGGGCCCGGTGAACTATGGCTACACCTTC
CDR3aa: CSATEGPVNYGYTF

j_gene: TRBJ1-3
v_gene: TRBV11-2
d_gene: -
abundance: -
CDR3nt: TGTGCCAGCAGCTTAAGCGTTAATGGAAACACCATATATTTT
CDR3aa: CASSLSVNGNTIYF

j_gene: TRBJ2-5
v_gene: TRBV28
d_gene: -
abundance: -
CDR3nt: TGTGCCAGCAGTCCGCAAGAGACCCAGTACTTC
CDR3aa: CASSPQETQYF

j_gene: TRBJ2-5
v_gene: TRBV5-6
d_gene: TRBD1
abundance: -
CDR3nt: TGTGCCAGCAGCTTGGCACAGGGGGCGAGGACTAGGTCGTTAGAGACCCAGTACTTC
CDR3aa: CASSLAQGARTRSLETQYF

j_gene: TRBJ2-7
v_gene: TRBV11-2
d_gene: -
abundance: -
CDR3nt: TGTGCCAGCAGCAATGAGTACGAGCAGTACTTC
CDR3aa: CASSNEYEQYF

j_gene: TRBJ1-2
v_gene: TRBV2
d_gene: -
abundance: -
CDR3nt: TGTGCCAGCAGTCCAGGACAAATCTTTAACTATGGCTACACCTTC
CDR3aa: CASSPGQIFNYGYTF

j_gene: TRBJ2-1
v_gene: TRBV5-1
d_gene: -
abundance: -
CDR3nt: TGCGCCAGCAGCTTGGTTGTGGAGGGAGGTGAGCAGTTCTTC
CDR3aa: CASSLVVEGGEQFF

j_gene: TRBJ1-2
v_gene: TRBV3-1/TRBV3-2
d_gene: -
abundance: -
CDR3nt: TGTGCCAGCAGCCAAACAGGGTTAGGCTACACCTTC
CDR3aa: CASSQTGLGYTF

j_gene: TRBJ2-5
v_gene: TRBV7-2
d_gene: -
abundance: once
CDR3nt: TGTGCCAGCAGCTGGGGGGAGAGGGAGACCCAGTACTTC
CDR3aa: CASSWGERETQYF

j_gene: TRBJ2-5
v_gene: TRBV7-7
d_gene: -
abundance: -
CDR3nt: TGTGCTAGCAGCCGGGACACCCAAGAGACCCAGTACTTC
CDR3aa: CASSRDTQETQYF

j_gene: TRBJ1-1
v_gene: TRBV6-5
d_gene: -
abundance: -
CDR3nt: TGTGCCAGCACCAAGGGGGATAGAAACACTGAAGCTTTCTTT
CDR3aa: CASTKGDRNTEAFF

j_gene: TRBJ1-1
v_gene: TRBV7-9
d_gene: -
abundance: -
CDR3nt: TGTGCCAGCAGCTCTGGGCCAGGGGAAGGTGAAGCTTTCTTT
CDR3aa: CASSSGPGEGEAFF

j_gene: TRBJ1-1
v_gene: TRBV6-6
d_gene: -
abundance: few
CDR3nt: TGTGCCAGCAGCCCCGGGGGACGGGCCACTGAAGCTTTCTTT
CDR3aa: CASSPGGRATEAFF